This TCR beta chain was found in a study of blood T cell repertoires in COVID-19. Overall study: The study drew acute and convalescent COVID-19 samples from the United States, Italy and Spain.

Participants spanned ages about 18 to 90 years and resided in over 20 US areas. Donors were grouped by their self-reported clinical history. Original handling: Estimation of nucleated cell counts relied on the amplification of reference gene primers. The repertoire was sequenced with immunoSEQ multiplex PCR; TCRdb's copy has only in-frame clones and lacks some. The V and J calls and clone size are taken from that table; D and trimming were inferred from the DNA. The sample comprises 490,000 or so clones, roughly 88% of which are singletons, and 1.5% to 2% rests with the top ten. This CDR3 comprises 16 residues. From germline, CDR1 is PRHDT and CDR2 FYEKMQ (reference sequence). Trimming pared 3 bases from V and 0 bases from J, leaving 15 bases between.

The chain couples TRBV13 to TRBJ2-7; D is unclear. The sequence was collected from a woman between 40 and 50 years old who had recovered from COVID-19. The source material was PBMCs or T cells enriched from blood (not recorded which). The DNA for the CDR3 is TGTGCCAGCAGCTTTTTTAGTAGTATCTACTCCTACGAGCAGTACTTC. As protein: CASSFFSSIYSYEQYF. Combining the CDR3 with reference TRBV13 and TRBJ2-7 gives the whole variable domain AAGVIQSPRHLIKEKRETATLKCYPIPRHDTVYWYQQGPGQDPQFLISFYEKMQSDKGSIPDRFSAQQFSDYHSELNMSSLELGDSALYFCASSFFSSIYSYEQYFGPGTRLTVT.